The 29 T cell receptor beta chains presented below share a single source sample, sequenced in a study of Ad26.COV2.S vaccination and SARS-CoV-2 variants. Treatment meaning: around 19 received Ad26.COV2.S at low or high dose, single or two shots; roughly 5 received placebo; per-sample allocation not given. Samples came from day 63 after the first vaccine or placebo injection. TCRdb's table, derived via immunoSEQ multiplex PCR, lists solely in-frame clones and lacks some. The profile shows 350,000 to 400,000 clones, more than 85% of them singletons. The starting material was peripheral blood, obtained in a trial of Ad26.COV2.S vaccine versus placebo. These receptors all stem from a person between 18 and 60 years old who received the Ad26.COV2.S COVID-19 vaccine or a placebo.

Points on this clone: Distinct nucleotide sequences in the sample also encode this CDR3. The chain is built from TRBV3-1 (or the pseudogene TRBV3-2) and TRBJ1-2; no firm D call. The CDR3 runs 11 residues. With 2 bases removed from V and 2 bases from J, the gap between germline ends came to 0 bases. The germline V gene encodes CDR1 LGHDT and CDR2 YNNKEL (reference sequence). This CDR3 is CASSQNYGYTF. CDR3 in DNA: TGTGCCAGCAGCCAAAACTATGGCTACACCTTC.

J is TRBJ2-7 and V is TRBV18, with 7 bases that match TRBD1. The CDR3 spans 14 residues. The trim removed 2 bases at V and 4 bases at J, leaving 5 bases unmatched. Looked up from germline, CDR1 is KGHSH and CDR2 is LQKENI. As DNA, the CDR3 is TGTGCCAGCTCACCATCCGGGACAGCATACGAGCAGTACTTC. Protein sequence: CASSPSGTAYEQYF.

V usage is TRBV28 and J usage is TRBJ1-2; TRBD1 agrees at 10 bases. In germline, CDR1 is MDHEN, CDR2 SYDVKM. The trim removed 6 bases at V and 4 bases at J, leaving 8 bases unmatched. The CDR3 spans 15 residues. In nucleotides, the CDR3 is TGTGCCAGCAGGCCTGAGGGACAGGGGACCTATGGCTACACCTTC. This encodes CASRPEGQGTYGYTF.

This clone has just one count. The V call is TRBV24-1, the J call TRBJ2-3; 7 bases match TRBD2. With V trimmed by 9 bases and J by 1 base, 9 bases remained unmatched. CDR1 and CDR2 from the germline V gene are KGHDR and SFDVKD. The CDR3 is 15 residues long. CDR3 sequence reads: CATAFTGGGTDTQYF. In DNA, the CDR3 is TGTGCCACCGCCTTCACTGGGGGGGGCACAGATACGCAGTATTTT.

This rearrangement joins TRBV7-2 to TRBJ2-1; TRBD1 might be the D (6 bases). V lost 5 bases, J lost 6 bases, and 11 bases lay in between. The CDR3 covers 13 residues. Germline CDR1 reads SGHTA; CDR2 reads FQGNSA. The CDR3 region is CASSPGTPNEQFF. In DNA, the CDR3 is TGTGCCAGCAGCCCCGGGACACCCAATGAGCAGTTCTTC.

As DNA, the CDR3 is TGTGCCAGCAGCTTGTCTGATAGGAAGGAATTTGGTTCACCCCTCCACTTT. The encoded protein is CASSLSDRKEFGSPLHF. J is TRBJ1-6 and V is TRBV5-6, with D uncertain. CDR3 length equals 17 residues. Trimming pared 1 base from V and 9 bases from J, leaving 20 bases between. CDR1 SGHDT and CDR2 YYEEEE come from the germline V gene.

This rearrangement joins TRBV6-6 to TRBJ2-1; possible D gene TRBD2, 6 bases. The CDR3 runs to 12 residues. V was cut by 7 bases and J by 7 bases, with 11 bases left in between. The germline CDR1 and CDR2 sequences are MNHNY and SVGAGI (reference sequence). The CDR3 DNA follows: TGTGCCAGCAATCTCCGGGAGAATGAGCAGTTCTTC. Its translation is CASNLRENEQFF.

This chain connects TRBV11-2 to TRBJ1-4, with TRBD1 as a possible D gene (5 bases). Germline V gene sequence: CDR1 SGHAT, CDR2 FQNNGV. This CDR3 is 15 amino acids long. V dropped 5 bases and J dropped 2 bases, with 12 bases sitting between them. The CDR3: CASSRAGGTNEKLFF. The CDR3 DNA sequence: TGTGCCAGCAGCCGAGCGGGGGGGACTAATGAAAAACTGTTTTTT.

The chain links TRBV3-1 (or the pseudogene TRBV3-2) to TRBJ1-6; possibly TRBD1 for D (5 bases). V shed 1 base and J shed 5 bases, with 12 bases lying between them. This CDR3 has 16 residues. Germline CDR1 is LGHDT and CDR2 is YNNKEL (reference sequence). CDR3 region: CASSQGGRRDNSPLHF. The CDR3 DNA follows: TGTGCCAGCAGCCAAGGGGGACGGCGGGATAATTCACCCCTCCACTTT.

The V and J genes are TRBV6-1 and TRBJ2-1; D unclear. This CDR3 comprises 13 residues. V was pared by 3 bases and J by 0 bases, with 3 bases between. Germline V CDR1 and CDR2: MNHNS, SASEGT. DNA of the CDR3: TGTGCCAGCAGTGACGTCTCCTACAATGAGCAGTTCTTC. It translates to CASSDVSYNEQFF.

The chain is built from TRBV2 and TRBJ1-2, with a tentative D call TRBD1 (5 bases). V lost 7 bases and J lost 7, with 22 bases in between. The CDR3 loop spans 15 amino acids. The V gene's germline CDR1 is SNHLY and CDR2 FYNNEI. CDR3 DNA: TGTGCCAGCACCCTCTACCGCAGGGATTCGGGTGGCTACACCTTC. Translated, it gives CASTLYRRDSGGYTF.

This chain links TRBV6-1 with TRBJ2-1; no clear D. CDR3 length equals 15 residues. V lost 3 bases and J 0 bases, leaving 9 bases between the germline ends. The germline V gene has CDR1 MNHNS and CDR2 SASEGT. The chain's CDR3 is CASSDGYSSYNEQFF. CDR3 sequence (DNA): TGTGCCAGCAGTGACGGTTACAGCTCCTACAATGAGCAGTTCTTC.

V gene TRBV27 combines with J gene TRBJ2-7; 8 bases agree with TRBD2. Germline V gives CDR1 MNHEY, CDR2 SMNVEV (reference sequence). V was clipped by 10 bases and J by 3 bases; unmatched bases: 11. CDR3 length: 14 residues. CDR3 sequence (DNA): TGTGCCACCTCCGGGGGGGACACCTACTACGAGCAGTACTTC. This gives the protein CATSGGDTYYEQYF.

The chain joins TRBV30 to TRBJ1-2; D is ambiguous. The V gene's germline CDR1 is GTSNPN and CDR2 SVGIG (reference sequence). V dropped 0 bases and J dropped 2 bases, with 7 bases sitting between them. This CDR3 is built from 13 residues. CDR3 DNA sequence: TGTGCCTGGAGTGTTAACAGCAACTATGGCTACACCTTC. It encodes CAWSVNSNYGYTF. The whole variable domain, filled in from reference TRBV30 and TRBJ1-2, reads SQTIHQWPATLVQPVGSPLSLECTVEGTSNPNLYWYRQAAGRGLQLLFYSVGIGQISSEVPQNLSASRPQDRQFILSSKKLLLSDSGFYLCAWSVNSNYGYTFGSGTRLTVV.

V and J are TRBV10-2 and TRBJ2-5; 8 bases are a match to TRBD2. V gave up 7 bases and J gave up 3 bases; unmatched junction bases: 13. Germline lookup yields CDR1 WSHSY and CDR2 SAAADI. The length of the CDR3 is 16 residues. The CDR3 nucleotides read TGCGCCAGCACCGAGGGTAGGACTAGCTCTAAAGAGACCCAGTACTTC. It codes for CASTEGRTSSKETQYF.

This clone has only one observation. The chain uses TRBV7-9 and TRBJ2-1; the D gene is possibly TRBD2 (6 bases). Germline CDR1 and CDR2: SEHNR and FQNEAQ (reference sequence). This CDR3 region has 15 residues. Trimming cost V 2 bases and J 5 bases, with 13 bases left between them. The CDR3 loop reads CASSLSRGKHNEQFF. CDR3 coding DNA: TGTGCCAGCAGCTTATCCCGCGGGAAACACAATGAGCAGTTCTTC.

This clone was counted a single time. This CDR3 reads CASSLRQQQETQYF. The DNA for the CDR3 is TGTGCCAGCAGCTTACGCCAACAGCAAGAGACCCAGTACTTC. The V gene is TRBV7-2, the J gene TRBJ2-5; D is ambiguous. The CDR3 extends over 14 amino acids. Trimming took off 2 bases at V and 2 bases at J, with 9 bases between the two ends. Germline V gene data show CDR1 as SGHTA and CDR2 as FQGNSA. The full variable domain, its missing parts supplied by reference TRBV7-2 and TRBJ2-5, is GAGVSQSPSNKVTEKGKDVELRCDPISGHTALYWYRQSLGQGLEFLIYFQGNSAPDKSGLPSDRFSAERTGGSVSTLTIQRTQQEDSAVYLCASSLRQQQETQYFGPGTRLLVL.

V is TRBV3-1 (or the pseudogene TRBV3-2) and J is TRBJ2-7; 7 bases fit TRBD2. V lost 8 bases to trimming and J lost 3 bases; unmatched junction nucleotides: 10. CDR1 is LGHDT and CDR2 is YNNKEL in the germline V gene (reference sequence). CDR3 length: 14 amino acids. Written as DNA, the CDR3 is TGTGCCAGCCGCCCTTTGGCGGGGGTCTACGAGCAGTACTTC. Its translation: CASRPLAGVYEQYF.

This rearrangement joins TRBV27 to TRBJ2-7; TRBD1 agrees at 9 bases. This CDR3 region has 15 residues. With V trimmed by 7 bases and J by 5 bases, 12 bases remained unmatched. The germline V gene has CDR1 MNHEY and CDR2 SMNVEV (reference sequence). The CDR3 sequence: CASTQYRGPIHEQYF. CDR3 sequence (DNA): TGTGCCAGCACCCAATACAGGGGGCCCATCCACGAGCAGTACTTC.

The chain has TRBV6-5 and TRBJ2-2, with TRBD2 as a possible D gene (6 bases). The CDR3 spans 14 residues. Germline assignment: CDR1 MNHEY and CDR2 SVGAGI. Trimming stripped 5 bases from V and 6 bases from J, with 13 bases between. The CDR3 region has the DNA TGTGCCAGCAGTCCTCAATCGGGGGCCGGGGAGCTGTTTTTT. Amino acids: CASSPQSGAGELFF.

V usage is TRBV6-5 and J usage is TRBJ1-1; no definite D call. The CDR3 runs 13 residues. Germline loops: CDR1 MNHEY, CDR2 SVGAGI. V was shortened by 7 bases and J by 5 bases, with 14 bases between the two germline ends. CDR3 DNA: TGTGCCAGCAACGCAAGGGAGAGGACTGAAGCTTTCTTT. This translates into CASNARERTEAFF.

The rearrangement uses TRBV4-1 and TRBJ2-7, with a weak D call TRBD1 (6 bases). Germline V CDR1 and CDR2: MGHRA, YSYEKL. This CDR3 has 15 residues. Trimming left V 1 base short and J 2 bases short, with 12 bases between. DNA of the CDR3: TGCGCCAGCAGCCAAGTTGATACAGGGACCTACGAGCAGTACTTC. Amino acids: CASSQVDTGTYEQYF.

The chain has TRBV7-2 and TRBJ2-5; possible D gene TRBD2, 6 bases. The germline V gene has CDR1 SGHTA and CDR2 FQGNSA. CDR3 length equals 15 residues. Trimming shortened V by 2 bases and J by 1 base, and 11 bases separated the two germline ends. The chain's CDR3 is CASSLNAGSQETQYF. The CDR3 nucleotides read TGTGCCAGCAGCTTAAACGCGGGGAGCCAAGAGACCCAGTACTTC. Supplemented by reference TRBV7-2 and TRBJ2-5, the full variable domain reads GAGVSQSPSNKVTEKGKDVELRCDPISGHTALYWYRQSLGQGLEFLIYFQGNSAPDKSGLPSDRFSAERTGGSVSTLTIQRTQQEDSAVYLCASSLNAGSQETQYFGPGTRLLVL.

This clone appeared a single time. The chain has TRBV27 and TRBJ2-7; a possible D gene is TRBD1 (7 bases). CDR1 MNHEY and CDR2 SMNVEV come from the germline V gene (reference sequence). V lost 5 bases, J lost 2 bases, and 16 bases lay in between. The CDR3 spans 15 residues. The CDR3, as DNA: TGTGCCAGCAGTACCTGGCGGGACAGAACCTACGAGCAGTACTTC. This encodes CASSTWRDRTYEQYF.

V is TRBV6-6 and J is TRBJ2-1; 14 bases align to TRBD2. CDR1 and CDR2 (germline): MNHNY, SVGAGI (reference sequence). Trimming took 4 bases from V and 7 from J; bases not matched to a gene: 6. CDR3 length equals 16 residues. Written as DNA, the CDR3 is TGTGCCAGCAGTTTTTCTGGGACTAGCGGGGGAAATGAGCAGTTCTTC. It encodes CASSFSGTSGGNEQFF.

The chain carries TRBV4-3 and TRBJ1-4; tentatively, D is TRBD1 (5 bases). Germline V gives CDR1 LGHNA, CDR2 YSLEER. V dropped 1 base and J dropped 3 bases, with 12 bases sitting between them. The CDR3 sequence is 16 residues long. The CDR3 protein is CASSQGPGPANEKLFF. DNA for the CDR3: TGCGCCAGCAGCCAAGGTCCGGGACCGGCTAATGAAAAACTGTTTTTT.

The chain joins TRBV4-1 to TRBJ2-3, with D perhaps TRBD1 or TRBD2 (6 bases each). V lost 2 bases and J lost 6, with 9 bases in between. The CDR3 contains 13 residues. Per germline, CDR1 MGHRA and CDR2 YSYEKL. The CDR3 region is CASSQRGLDTQYF. The CDR3 DNA reads TGCGCCAGCAGCCAACGGGGGCTCGATACGCAGTATTTT.

The gene calls are TRBV27 and TRBJ1-5, with D maybe TRBD1 (5 bases). This CDR3 comprises 14 residues. Per the germline V gene, CDR1 is MNHEY and CDR2 is SMNVEV (reference sequence). V dropped 2 bases and J dropped 3 bases, with 8 bases sitting between them. CDR3 DNA sequence: TGTGCCAGCAGTTTAGGGGGGTTCAATCAGCCCCAGCATTTT. It is translated as CASSLGGFNQPQHF.

V and J are TRBV6-6 and TRBJ2-6; D is uncertain. CDR3 length: 15 residues. Germline V lookup: CDR1 MNHNY, CDR2 SVGAGI (reference sequence). The germline V and J ends were trimmed by 2 bases and 4 bases, with 9 bases remaining between them. CDR3 coding DNA: TGTGCCAGCAGTTACCACGGTGACGGGGCCAACGTCCTGACTTTC. This codes for CASSYHGDGANVLTF.